The clone carrying this T cell receptor (beta chain) was counted a few times. What it binds is unknown. V was clipped by 4 bases and J by 6 bases, with 7 bases between them. The germline CDR1 and CDR2 sequences are SNHLY and FYNNEI. The CDR3 sequence is 12 residues long. The data belong to a study of cytomegalovirus exposure and HLA in healthy donors. Study-level points and caveats: For most TCR beta V segments, an earlier analysis put the productive rate at about 87% or about 30% of the time.

60 Vbeta and 13 Jbeta primers were used in PCR. Using immunoSEQ multiplex PCR, the repertoire was profiled, and TCRdb retains in-frame clones only, with some absent. The sample lists 75,000 to 100,000 clones, roughly 79% occurring once. This clonotype was sampled from a man aged 30 to 45 in good health and CMV-seronegative. The sequencing input was PBMCs. This chain links TRBV2 with TRBJ1-5; D is unclear. The CDR3 protein is CASSVGSQPQHF. CDR3 nucleotides: TGTGCCAGCAGTGTAGGGAGTCAGCCCCAGCATTTT.